These 16 T cell receptor beta chains share one sample of origin, sequenced in a study of blood T cell repertoires in COVID-19. Method: immunoSEQ multiplex PCR; TCRdb's copy keeps in-frame clones and lacks some. The sample has over 150,000 clones, approximately 77% seen once. The sample taken for sequencing was peripheral blood. The source is a woman aged 80 or over with active or convalescent COVID-19.

A few counts support this clone. This chain connects TRBV15 to TRBJ2-4; TRBD1 aligns across 9 bases. CDR1 and CDR2 from the germline V gene are LNHNV and YYDKDF (reference sequence). The CDR3 is made up of 16 amino acids. The ends lost 1 base at V and 9 bases at J; junction bases unmatched: 10. In DNA, the CDR3 is TGTGCCACCAGCAGAGGCTTGCTCCGGACAGGGGTCATTCAGTACTTC. It specifies CATSRGLLRTGVIQYF.

This chain links TRBV5-8 with TRBJ1-1; tentatively, D is TRBD1 (5 bases). The CDR3 has 14 residues. Germline V CDR1 and CDR2: SGHTS, YDEGEE. V lost 3 bases to trimming and J lost 1 base, with 10 bases between them. The CDR3 region is CASSYGGANTEAFF. The CDR3 DNA follows: TGTGCCAGCAGCTATGGCGGGGCGAACACTGAAGCTTTCTTT.

This clone was picked up one time. V usage is TRBV18 and J usage is TRBJ2-1; TRBD2 might be the D (6 bases). Trimming left V 0 bases short and J 10 bases short, with 19 bases between. The germline V gene has CDR1 KGHSH and CDR2 LQKENI. The CDR3 contains 16 residues. Here the CDR3 DNA reads TGTGCCAGCTCACCACCGAATGGGGGGTTGTTACAGGAGCAGTTCTTC. Protein sequence: CASSPPNGGLLQEQFF.

This clone was seen more than once but under ten times. The chain uses TRBV19 and TRBJ1-4; tentatively, D is TRBD1 (6 bases). The CDR3 has 14 amino acids. Germline values: CDR1 LNHDA, CDR2 SQIVND (reference sequence). Trimming removed 6 bases at V and 7 bases at J, with 15 bases between. The CDR3 coding sequence is TGTGCCAGTAGCTACAGGGATCTGGGTGAAAAACTGTTTTTT. Translation: CASSYRDLGEKLFF.

The genes are TRBV7-8 and TRBJ2-1; TRBD2 might be the D (5 bases). This CDR3 is built from 15 residues. The V end was cut by 1 base, the J end by 3 bases, with 10 bases between. The germline gives CDR1 SGHVS, CDR2 FQNEAQ. The CDR3 region has the DNA TGTGCCAGCAGCTTAGGGGTCCGGGACTACAATGAGCAGTTCTTC. Its translation: CASSLGVRDYNEQFF.

The chain links TRBV7-2 to TRBJ2-7; 7 bases agree with TRBD1. With 1 base clipped from V and 4 bases from J, the junction kept 4 bases outside the gene matches. This CDR3 comprises 14 residues. Per the germline V gene, CDR1 is SGHTA and CDR2 is FQGNSA. Here the CDR3 reads CASSLGTGWYEQYF. CDR3 DNA sequence: TGTGCCAGCAGCTTAGGGACAGGTTGGTACGAGCAGTACTTC. The whole variable domain, remainder taken from reference TRBV7-2 and TRBJ2-7, is GAGVSQSPSNKVTEKGKDVELRCDPISGHTALYWYRQSLGQGLEFLIYFQGNSAPDKSGLPSDRFSAERTGGSVSTLTIQRTQQEDSAVYLCASSLGTGWYEQYFGPGTRLTVT.

V is TRBV5-4 and J is TRBJ2-3; 9 nucleotides align to TRBD1. Germline CDR1 SGHNT, CDR2 YYREEE (reference sequence). V shed 2 bases and J 1 base; nucleotides not matched to a gene: 2. This CDR3 region has 15 residues. CDR3 DNA: TGTGCCAGCAGCTTTCGGACAGGGGGCACAGATACGCAGTATTTT. It is translated as CASSFRTGGTDTQYF.

V and J are TRBV5-1 and TRBJ2-7; 7 bases are a match to TRBD1. CDR1 is SGHRS and CDR2 is YFSETQ in the germline V gene. The CDR3 runs to 14 residues. V trimming: 3 bases; J trimming: 1 base; junction bases outside the gene matches: 4. The CDR3 protein is CASSSTQGSYEQYF. DNA of the CDR3: TGCGCCAGCAGCTCAACACAGGGGTCCTACGAGCAGTACTTC.

The chain couples TRBV11-1 to TRBJ1-1; possible D gene TRBD1, 5 bases. Germline V gene lookup returns CDR1 SGHAT and CDR2 FQDESV (reference sequence). V was cut by 4 bases and J by 1 base, with 7 bases left in between. The CDR3 contains 13 residues. The DNA for the CDR3 is TGTGCCAGCAGCTGGGGCCCGAACACTGAAGCTTTCTTT. Translation: CASSWGPNTEAFF.

CDR3 sequence reads: CASSPSDTIYF. For the CDR3, the DNA is TGTGCCAGCTCACCTAGTGACACCATATATTTT. This chain joins TRBV18 and TRBJ1-3; D is undetermined. The CDR3 spans 11 residues. V was pared by 3 bases and J by 8 bases, with 5 bases between. Germline V lookup: CDR1 KGHSH, CDR2 LQKENI.

V is TRBV7-2 and J is TRBJ2-7; perhaps TRBD2 as D (6 bases). Trimming removed 4 bases at V and 4 bases at J, with 14 bases between. Germline lookup yields CDR1 SGHTA and CDR2 FQGNSA. The CDR3 loop spans 14 amino acids. The CDR3 region has the DNA TGTGCCAGCAGCTCCCAGCCAGGGAGGTACGAGCAGTACTTC. Translating gives CASSSQPGRYEQYF.

This chain connects TRBV19 to TRBJ2-7; 10 bases map to TRBD2. This CDR3 region has 15 residues. Germline V CDR1 and CDR2: LNHDA, SQIVND (reference sequence). Trimming removed 0 bases from V and 7 bases from J; junction bases left unmatched: 6. The CDR3 coding sequence is TGTGCCAGTAGTATAGATCACCTAGCGGGAGAGGAGCAGTACTTC. As protein: CASSIDHLAGEEQYF. Full variable domain (missing parts from reference TRBV19 and TRBJ2-7): DGGITQSPKYLFRKEGQNVTLSCEQNLNHDAMYWYRQDPGQGLRLIYYSQIVNDFQKGDIAEGYSVSREKKESFPLTVTSAQKNPTAFYLCASSIDHLAGEEQYFGPGTRLTVT.

This chain connects TRBV5-1 to TRBJ2-3; TRBD2 agrees at 7 bases. The CDR3 consists of 16 residues. Looked up from germline, CDR1 is SGHRS and CDR2 is YFSETQ. With V trimmed by 0 bases and J by 3 bases, 7 bases remained unmatched. CDR3 sequence reads: CASSLGRGGGTDTQYF. CDR3 sequence (DNA): TGCGCCAGCAGCTTGGGGCGCGGGGGTGGTACAGATACGCAGTATTTT.

This chain links TRBV4-2 with TRBJ1-1; 7 bases are a match to TRBD1. The trim removed 7 bases at V and 5 bases at J, leaving 4 bases unmatched. The germline V gene encodes CDR1 LGHNA and CDR2 YNFKEQ. The CDR3 covers 12 residues. DNA for the CDR3: TGTGCCAGCAAGGCAGGGGGGACTGAAGCTTTCTTT. It encodes CASKAGGTEAFF.

The chain employs TRBV5-1 and TRBJ2-5; TRBD1 agrees at 12 bases. Trimming took 0 bases from V and 4 from J; bases not matched to a gene: 7. The germline CDR1 and CDR2 sequences are SGHRS and YFSETQ. The CDR3 covers 17 residues. The CDR3 DNA sequence: TGCGCCAGCAGCTTGGCCGGGACAGGGGGCATCGGAGAGACCCAGTACTTC. Amino acids: CASSLAGTGGIGETQYF.

The chain uses TRBV5-4 and TRBJ2-3; perhaps TRBD2 as D (6 bases). Germline V gene sequence: CDR1 SGHNT, CDR2 YYREEE (reference sequence). Trimming shortened V by 0 bases and J by 2 bases, and 13 bases separated the two germline ends. The CDR3 has 16 amino acids. The CDR3 sequence is CASSLVGGGPTDTQYF. In DNA, the CDR3 is TGTGCCAGCAGCTTGGTTGGGGGAGGCCCCACAGATACGCAGTATTTT.